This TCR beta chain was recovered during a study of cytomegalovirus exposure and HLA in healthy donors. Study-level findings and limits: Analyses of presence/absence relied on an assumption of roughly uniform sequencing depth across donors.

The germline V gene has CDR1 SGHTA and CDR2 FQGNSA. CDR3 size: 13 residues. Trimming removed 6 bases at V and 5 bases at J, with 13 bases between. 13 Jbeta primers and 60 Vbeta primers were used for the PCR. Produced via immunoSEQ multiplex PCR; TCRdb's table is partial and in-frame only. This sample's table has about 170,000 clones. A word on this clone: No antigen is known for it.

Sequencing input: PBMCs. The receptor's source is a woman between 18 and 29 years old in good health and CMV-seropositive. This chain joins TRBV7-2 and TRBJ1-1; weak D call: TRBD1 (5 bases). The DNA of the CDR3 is TGTGCCAGCAGTTATGCTGGGGGGACTGAAGCTTTCTTT. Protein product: CASSYAGGTEAFF.